What follows describes a single T cell receptor beta chain. Antigen specificity is unknown. This sample is drawn from a study of cytomegalovirus exposure and HLA in healthy donors. Primers: 60 Vbeta forward and 13 Jbeta reverse. The protocol was immunoSEQ multiplex PCR, while the TCRdb copy is restricted to in-frame clones and leaves out a portion. This sample has about 300,000 clones, with more than 80% found just once. General study results and limits: When the data were analyzed later, several of the most significant clusters appeared to be linked to common viral pathogens.

V trimming: 0 bases; J trimming: 4 bases; junction bases outside the gene matches: 4. Germline CDR1 SGHNT, CDR2 YYREEE (reference sequence). The CDR3 has 16 residues. Material for sequencing was PBMCs. V usage is TRBV5-4 and J usage is TRBJ2-1; 10 bases agree with TRBD2. This TCR was sampled from a man aged 35 to 55 in good health and CMV-seropositive. CDR3 DNA: TGTGCCAGCAGCTTGGGTCTAGCGGGAGCGTACAATGAGCAGTTCTTC. Its translation is CASSLGLAGAYNEQFF.